A selection of T cell receptor beta chains follows, all from one sample in a study of blood T cell repertoires in COVID-19. Clones were sequenced by immunoSEQ multiplex PCR, and TCRdb holds only the in-frame ones, with some missing. The repertoire holds 250,000 to 300,000 clones, with about 86% as singletons. Sequencing was done on a sample of PBMCs or T cells enriched from blood (not recorded which). All receptors derive from a man under 40 with acute COVID-19. Both conserved end residues are part of each CDR3. Fields, in order: clone size, CDR3 length, V gene, J gene, D gene, CDR3 protein, CDR3 DNA. The D gene is left open where the match is weak. Clone size appears in some rows only: once, few, many, or a class for an expanded clone.

-	16	TRBV5-5	TRBJ1-3	-	CASSSISASSGNTIYF	TGTGCCAGCAGCAGCATTAGCGCCTCATCTGGAAACACCATATATTTT
-	16	TRBV7-2	TRBJ2-1	TRBD2	CASSLVLAVSYNEQFF	TGTGCCAGCAGCTTAGTACTAGCGGTCTCCTACAATGAGCAGTTCTTC
-	13	TRBV14	TRBJ1-1	-	CASRAQGLTEAFF	TGTGCCAGCAGGGCACAGGGATTAACTGAAGCTTTCTTT
once	16	TRBV24-1	TRBJ2-1	-	CATSDRVPKPYNEQFF	TGTGCCACCAGTGACCGGGTCCCAAAGCCCTACAATGAGCAGTTCTTC
once	17	TRBV19	TRBJ1-6	TRBD1	CASSSLQGALGNSPLHF	TGTGCCAGTAGTTCTCTCCAGGGGGCTCTAGGTAATTCACCCCTCCACTTT
few	13	TRBV5-1	TRBJ1-4	-	CASSSPPAEKLFF	TGTGCCAGCAGCTCCCCCCCCGCGGAAAAACTGTTTTTT
-	14	TRBV19	TRBJ2-3	-	CASAWADPTDTQYF	TGTGCCAGTGCCTGGGCAGATCCCACAGATACGCAGTATTTT
-	16	TRBV28	TRBJ2-1	TRBD2	CASSLSLTSGYNEQFF	TGTGCCAGCAGTTTATCCCTGACTAGCGGCTACAATGAGCAGTTCTTC
-	14	TRBV7-2	TRBJ1-1	TRBD1	CASSQDRVVGEAFF	TGTGCCAGCAGCCAGGACAGGGTCGTTGGTGAAGCTTTCTTT
-	15	TRBV4-1	TRBJ2-5	-	CASSEAVAERETQYF	TGCGCCAGCAGTGAAGCTGTAGCAGAGAGGGAGACCCAGTACTTC
-	16	TRBV30	TRBJ2-3	TRBD2	CAWSKGLAGAADTQYF	TGTGCCTGGAGCAAGGGACTAGCGGGAGCGGCGGATACGCAGTATTTT
-	12	TRBV7-8	TRBJ1-2	-	CASSLAREGYTF	TGTGCCAGCAGCTTAGCGCGGGAAGGCTACACCTTC
-	15	TRBV19	TRBJ1-1	TRBD1	CATTGGSHPTTEAFF	TGTGCGACGACAGGGGGATCACATCCAACCACTGAAGCTTTCTTT
-	14	TRBV5-5	TRBJ1-2	TRBD1	CASSRGQGIYGYTF	TGTGCCAGCAGCCGCGGACAGGGGATCTATGGCTACACCTTC
once	16	TRBV7-8	TRBJ2-1	TRBD1	CASSPKRDRVGNEQFF	TGTGCCAGCAGCCCCAAACGGGACAGGGTCGGCAATGAGCAGTTCTTC
-	15	TRBV6-5	TRBJ1-2	-	CASSYRSGSSYGYTF	TGTGCCAGCAGTTACCGTTCCGGGAGTTCCTATGGCTACACCTTC
-	13	TRBV7-8	TRBJ1-2	-	CASSYEGDYGYTF	TGTGCCAGCAGCTACGAGGGTGACTATGGCTACACCTTC
-	16	TRBV5-1	TRBJ1-6	-	CASSLSGARYNSPLHF	TGCGCCAGCAGCTTGTCAGGGGCACGCTATAATTCACCCCTCCACTTT
many	13	TRBV19	TRBJ1-1	-	CASSIRFGTEAFF	TGTGCCAGTAGTATCAGATTCGGGACTGAAGCTTTCTTT
-	18	TRBV5-1	TRBJ1-4	-	CASSSQPRREVTNEKLFF	TGCGCCAGCAGCTCCCAGCCTCGGAGGGAGGTAACTAATGAAAAACTGTTTTTT
-	14	TRBV30	TRBJ2-1	-	CAWSDRVSYNEQFF	TGTGCCTGGAGTGACCGGGTGTCCTACAATGAGCAGTTCTTC
-	15	TRBV5-8	TRBJ1-5	TRBD1	CASSRGQGLNQPQHF	TGTGCCAGCAGCCGGGGACAGGGCCTAAATCAGCCCCAGCATTTT
-	15	TRBV10-2	TRBJ1-6	TRBD1	CASSADRDFHSPLHF	TGCGCCAGCAGTGCGGACAGGGACTTTCATTCACCCCTCCACTTT
-	14	TRBV24-1	TRBJ2-5	-	CATSDAGQSETQYF	TGTGCCACCAGTGACGCGGGACAGTCGGAGACCCAGTACTTC
-	14	TRBV4-1	TRBJ1-1	TRBD1	CASSQGATGGEAFF	TGCGCCAGCAGCCAGGGGGCCACAGGGGGTGAAGCTTTCTTT
-	14	TRBV6-5	TRBJ1-5	TRBD1	CASSSQGANQPQHF	TGTGCCAGCAGTTCACAGGGGGCTAATCAGCCCCAGCATTTT
few	15	TRBV12-5	TRBJ2-1	TRBD2	CASGLGLAGGNEQFF	TGTGCTAGTGGTTTGGGACTAGCGGGAGGCAATGAGCAGTTCTTC
-	15	TRBV28	TRBJ2-3	TRBD2	CASSISGRSADTQYF	TGTGCCAGCAGTATTAGCGGGAGAAGCGCAGATACGCAGTATTTT
once	16	TRBV18	TRBJ2-2	-	CASSPRRIPNTGELFF	TGTGCCAGCTCACCACGGAGGATCCCGAACACCGGGGAGCTGTTTTTT
once	14	TRBV7-2	TRBJ1-1	-	CASSLYRENTEAFF	TGTGCCAGCAGCTTGTACAGGGAGAACACTGAAGCTTTCTTT
-	16	TRBV5-1	TRBJ1-1	-	CASSLFSGAANTEAFF	TGTGCCAGCAGCCTTTTTTCAGGGGCCGCGAACACTGAAGCTTTCTTT
-	16	TRBV13	TRBJ2-5	-	CASSLGIASRAETQYF	TGTGCCAGCAGCCTCGGTATCGCTAGTCGAGCGGAGACCCAGTACTTC
few	15	TRBV3-1/TRBV3-2	TRBJ1-1	-	CASSQLQTTDTEAFF	TGTGCCAGCAGCCAACTACAGACGACGGACACTGAAGCTTTCTTT
-	17	TRBV9	TRBJ2-4	-	CASSVDHGQGTKNIQYF	TGTGCCAGCAGCGTAGACCATGGGCAGGGAACCAAAAACATTCAGTACTTC
-	14	TRBV30	TRBJ1-5	-	CAWSVLGGNQPQHF	TGTGCCTGGAGTGTACTCGGGGGGAATCAGCCCCAGCATTTT
-	14	TRBV9	TRBJ1-2	-	CASSVEPENYGYTF	TGTGCCAGCAGCGTAGAGCCGGAGAACTATGGCTACACCTTC
-	14	TRBV6-5	TRBJ1-1	-	CASSPTGSSTEAFF	TGTGCCAGCAGCCCGACAGGATCCAGCACTGAAGCTTTCTTT
-	15	TRBV28	TRBJ1-6	-	CASNLFPGADSPLHF	TGTGCCAGCAACCTTTTTCCAGGCGCTGATTCACCCCTCCACTTT
-	15	TRBV25-1	TRBJ1-1	TRBD1	CASSESPDRGFRAFF	TGTGCCAGCAGTGAATCACCGGACAGGGGATTTCGAGCTTTCTTT
-	16	TRBV30	TRBJ2-3	-	CAWSVAGLTSTDTQYF	TGTGCCTGGAGTGTAGCGGGCCTAACTTCCACAGATACGCAGTATTTT
-	17	TRBV4-1	TRBJ1-5	TRBD1	CASSHLRSRGLDQPQHF	TGCGCCAGCAGCCACCTAAGGTCCAGGGGGCTTGATCAGCCCCAGCATTTT
-	14	TRBV18	TRBJ2-5	TRBD2	CASSGWGGQETQYF	TGTGCCAGCTCCGGATGGGGAGGGCAAGAGACCCAGTACTTC
-	15	TRBV7-3	TRBJ1-1	-	CASSFGGAVKTEAFF	TGTGCCAGCAGCTTCGGGGGGGCGGTGAAAACTGAAGCTTTCTTT
-	16	TRBV21-1	TRBJ1-5	-	CASRGTGPHERQPQHF	TGTGCCAGCAGAGGGACAGGTCCCCATGAGAGGCAGCCCCAGCATTTT
-	12	TRBV2	TRBJ1-5	-	CASNNRGQPQHF	TGTGCCAGCAACAACCGGGGTCAGCCCCAGCATTTT
-	14	TRBV19	TRBJ1-2	TRBD1	CASSIGQGAGGYTF	TGTGCCAGTAGTATCGGACAGGGGGCAGGCGGCTACACCTTC
-	13	TRBV25-1	TRBJ1-2	-	CASSDVPRYGYTF	TGTGCCAGCAGTGATGTTCCGAGGTATGGCTACACCTTC
-	16	TRBV3-1/TRBV3-2	TRBJ2-2	-	CASSQSAGPSTGELFF	TGTGCCAGCAGCCAATCCGCGGGCCCGAGCACCGGGGAGCTGTTTTTT
-	13	TRBV5-4	TRBJ2-5	TRBD1	CASSRTGEETQYF	TGTGCCAGCAGCCGGACAGGGGAAGAGACCCAGTACTTC
-	12	TRBV19	TRBJ2-2	-	CASTVNTGELFF	TGTGCCAGCACAGTGAACACCGGGGAGCTGTTTTTT
-	13	TRBV10-3	TRBJ1-6	TRBD1	CAIRTGVGAPLHF	TGTGCCATCAGGACAGGGGTCGGGGCACCCCTCCACTTT
-	13	TRBV9	TRBJ2-2	-	CASSVTHTGELFF	TGTGCCAGCAGCGTCACTCACACCGGGGAGCTGTTTTTT
-	15	TRBV5-1	TRBJ1-1	-	CASSLDVQGNTEAFF	TGCGCCAGCAGCTTGGACGTGCAGGGCAATACTGAAGCTTTCTTT
few	13	TRBV27	TRBJ1-1	-	CASSLRTATEAFF	TGTGCCAGCAGTTTAAGGACAGCCACTGAAGCTTTCTTT
-	15	TRBV5-1	TRBJ2-5	-	CASSLGLGAGETQYF	TGCGCCAGCAGCTTGGGACTGGGGGCGGGAGAGACCCAGTACTTC
many	16	TRBV19	TRBJ1-1	TRBD1	CASKWGTGGSNTEAFF	TGTGCCAGTAAATGGGGGACAGGGGGCAGCAACACTGAAGCTTTCTTT